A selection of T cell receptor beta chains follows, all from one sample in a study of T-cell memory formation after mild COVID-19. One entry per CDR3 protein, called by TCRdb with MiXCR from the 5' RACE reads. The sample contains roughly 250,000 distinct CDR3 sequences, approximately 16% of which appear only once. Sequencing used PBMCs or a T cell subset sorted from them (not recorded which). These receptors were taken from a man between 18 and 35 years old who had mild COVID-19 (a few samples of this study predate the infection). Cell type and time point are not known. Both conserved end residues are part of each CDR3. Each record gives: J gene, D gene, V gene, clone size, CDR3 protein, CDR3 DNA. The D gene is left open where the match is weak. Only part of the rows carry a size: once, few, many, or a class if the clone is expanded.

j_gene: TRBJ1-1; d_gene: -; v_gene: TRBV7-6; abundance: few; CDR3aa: CASSPAGGGLEAFF; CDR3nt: TGTGCCAGCAGCCCTGCCGGGGGGGGTCTTGAAGCTTTCTTT
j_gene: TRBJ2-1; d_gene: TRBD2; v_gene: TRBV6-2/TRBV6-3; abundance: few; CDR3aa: CASSPREGGAYNEQFF; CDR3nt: TGTGCCAGCAGCCCCAGGGAGGGCGGGGCTTACAATGAGCAGTTCTTC
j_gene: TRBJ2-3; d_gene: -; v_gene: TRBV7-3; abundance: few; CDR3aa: CASSLRGRRATDTQYF; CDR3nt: TGTGCCAGCAGCTTAAGGGGGCGGAGGGCCACAGATACGCAGTATTTT
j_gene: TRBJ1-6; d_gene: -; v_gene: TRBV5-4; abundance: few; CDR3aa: CASSLVGGTFNSPLHF; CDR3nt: TGTGCCAGCAGCTTGGTAGGTGGGACGTTCAATTCACCCCTCCACTTT
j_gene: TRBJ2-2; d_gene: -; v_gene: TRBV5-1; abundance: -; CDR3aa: CASSLGQSPGELFF; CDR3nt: TGCGCCAGCAGCTTGGGACAGTCCCCCGGGGAGCTGTTTTTT
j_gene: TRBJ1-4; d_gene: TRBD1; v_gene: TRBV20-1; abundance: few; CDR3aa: CSASGTGGEKLFF; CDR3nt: TGCAGTGCTTCCGGGACAGGGGGTGAAAAACTGTTTTTT
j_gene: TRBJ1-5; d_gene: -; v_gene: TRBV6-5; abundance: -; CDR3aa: CASRGHRNQPQHF; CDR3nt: TGTGCCAGCAGAGGCCACAGGAATCAGCCCCAGCATTTT
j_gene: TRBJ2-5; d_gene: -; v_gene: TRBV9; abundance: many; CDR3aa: CASSVAGGLQETQYF; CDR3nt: TGTGCCAGCAGCGTAGCCGGGGGCCTCCAAGAGACCCAGTACTTC
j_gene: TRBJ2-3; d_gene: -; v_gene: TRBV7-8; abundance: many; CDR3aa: CASSFPGLSTDTQYF; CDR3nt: TGTGCCAGCAGCTTCCCCGGACTATCCACAGATACGCAGTATTTT
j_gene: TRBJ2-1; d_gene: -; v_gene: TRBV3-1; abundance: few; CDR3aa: CASSQDVQRYNEQFF; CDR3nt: TGTGCCAGCAGCCAAGACGTCCAGCGGTACAATGAGCAGTTCTTC
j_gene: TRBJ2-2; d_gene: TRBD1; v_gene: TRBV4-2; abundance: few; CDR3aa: CASSQGTGATGELFF; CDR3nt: TGTGCCAGCAGCCAGGGGACAGGGGCCACCGGGGAGCTGTTTTTT
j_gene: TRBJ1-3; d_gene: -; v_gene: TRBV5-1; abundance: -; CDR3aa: CASSFAGESYGNTIYF; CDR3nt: TGCGCCAGCAGCTTTGCGGGGGAGTCATACGGAAACACCATATATTTT
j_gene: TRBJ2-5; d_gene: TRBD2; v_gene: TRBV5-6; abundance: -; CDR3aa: CASSYGTKATQYF; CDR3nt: TGTGCCAGCAGCTATGGGACTAAGGCGACCCAGTACTTC
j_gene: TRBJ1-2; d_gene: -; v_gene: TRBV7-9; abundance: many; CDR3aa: CASSLDRVYGYTF; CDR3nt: TGTGCCAGCAGCTTGGACAGAGTCTATGGCTACACCTTC
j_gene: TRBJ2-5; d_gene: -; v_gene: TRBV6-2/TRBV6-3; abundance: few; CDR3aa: CASSYFRRGETQYF; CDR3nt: TGTGCCAGCAGTTACTTCCGTCGGGGAGAGACCCAGTACTTC
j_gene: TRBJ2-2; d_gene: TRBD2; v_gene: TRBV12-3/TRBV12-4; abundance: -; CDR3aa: CASSHTPLLAFLPGELFF; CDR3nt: TGTGCCAGCAGTCATACCCCATTACTAGCGTTCCTCCCCGGGGAGCTGTTTTTT
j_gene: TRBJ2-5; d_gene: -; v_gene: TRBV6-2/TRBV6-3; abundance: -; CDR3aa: CASSMEGGIETQYF; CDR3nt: TGTGCCAGCAGTATGGAGGGAGGCATAGAGACCCAGTACTTC
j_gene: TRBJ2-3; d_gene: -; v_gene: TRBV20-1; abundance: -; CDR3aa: CSARWGGADTQYF; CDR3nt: TGCAGTGCGAGATGGGGAGGCGCAGATACGCAGTATTTT
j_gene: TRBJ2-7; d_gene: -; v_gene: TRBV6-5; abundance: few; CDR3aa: CASSSPTGTHEQYF; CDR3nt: TGTGCCAGCAGTTCCCCCACAGGGACCCACGAGCAGTACTTC
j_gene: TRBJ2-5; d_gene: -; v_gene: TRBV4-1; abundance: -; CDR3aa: CASSQESSGQQETQYF; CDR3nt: TGCGCCAGCAGCCAAGAAAGTAGCGGCCAACAAGAGACCCAGTACTTC
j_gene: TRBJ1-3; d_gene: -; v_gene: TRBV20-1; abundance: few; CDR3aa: CSAPLGGAAGNTIYF; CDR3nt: TGCAGTGCACCACTGGGGGGGGCGGCTGGAAACACCATATATTTT
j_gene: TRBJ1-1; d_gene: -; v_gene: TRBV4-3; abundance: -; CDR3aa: CASSQPGLEAFF; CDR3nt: TGCGCCAGCAGCCAACCAGGGCTTGAAGCTTTCTTT
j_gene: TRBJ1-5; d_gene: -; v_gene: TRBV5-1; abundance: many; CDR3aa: CASSLGEGNQPQHF; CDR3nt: TGCGCCAGCAGCTTGGGGGAGGGGAACCAGCCCCAGCATTTT
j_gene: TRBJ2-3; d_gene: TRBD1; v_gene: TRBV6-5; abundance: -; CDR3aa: CASKRTGTGGTDTQYF; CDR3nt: TGTGCCAGCAAACGGACCGGGACAGGGGGCACAGATACGCAGTATTTT
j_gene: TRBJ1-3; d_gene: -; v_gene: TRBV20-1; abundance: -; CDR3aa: CSARYLFGGSGNTIYF; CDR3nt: TGCAGTGCTAGATATTTGTTCGGGGGCTCTGGAAACACCATATATTTT
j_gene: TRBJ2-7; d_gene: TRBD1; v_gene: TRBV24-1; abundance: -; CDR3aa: CATSDPAADRGVYEQYF; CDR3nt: TGTGCCACCAGTGACCCGGCGGCGGACAGGGGCGTCTACGAGCAGTACTTC
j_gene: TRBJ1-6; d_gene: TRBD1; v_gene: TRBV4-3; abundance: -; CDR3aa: CASSHEPTGRNSPLHF; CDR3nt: TGCGCCAGCAGCCATGAGCCGACAGGGAGGAATTCACCCCTCCACTTT
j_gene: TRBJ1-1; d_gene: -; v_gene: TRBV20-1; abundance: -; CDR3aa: CSAGGNTEAFF; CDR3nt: TGCAGTGCTGGGGGGAACACTGAAGCTTTCTTT
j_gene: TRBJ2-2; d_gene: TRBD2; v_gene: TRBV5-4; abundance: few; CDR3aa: CASSLRSGSGGYTGELFF; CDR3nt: TGTGCCAGCAGCCTCCGGTCTGGGAGCGGGGGATACACCGGGGAGCTGTTTTTT
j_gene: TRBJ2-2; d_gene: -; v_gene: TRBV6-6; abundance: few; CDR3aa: CASSYSTVRHSNTGELFF; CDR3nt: TGTGCCAGCAGTTACTCGACCGTCCGGCACTCGAACACCGGGGAGCTGTTTTTT
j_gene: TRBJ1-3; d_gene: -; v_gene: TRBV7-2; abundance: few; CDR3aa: CASTPGQLNTIYF; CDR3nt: TGTGCCAGCACCCCAGGACAGTTAAACACCATATATTTT